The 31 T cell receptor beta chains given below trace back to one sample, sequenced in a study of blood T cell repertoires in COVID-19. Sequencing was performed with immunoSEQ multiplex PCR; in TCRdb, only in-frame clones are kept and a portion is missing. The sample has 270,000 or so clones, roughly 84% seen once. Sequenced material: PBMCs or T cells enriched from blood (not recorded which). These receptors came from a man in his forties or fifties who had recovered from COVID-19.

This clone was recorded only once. CDR3 amino acids: CASSLVGGPESPLHF. The DNA for the CDR3 is TGCGCCAGCAGCTTGGTGGGGGGTCCGGAATCACCCCTCCACTTT. The chain is built from TRBV5-1 and TRBJ1-6; the D gene is possibly TRBD1 (5 bases). CDR1 is SGHRS and CDR2 is YFSETQ in the germline V gene. V was cut by 0 bases and J by 10 bases, with 14 bases left in between. The CDR3 loop spans 15 amino acids.

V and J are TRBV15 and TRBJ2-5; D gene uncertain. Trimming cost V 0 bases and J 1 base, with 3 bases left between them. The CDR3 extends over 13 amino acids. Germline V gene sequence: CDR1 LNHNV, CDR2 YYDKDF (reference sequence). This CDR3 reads CATSRDFQETQYF. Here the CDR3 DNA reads TGTGCCACCAGCAGAGACTTCCAAGAGACCCAGTACTTC. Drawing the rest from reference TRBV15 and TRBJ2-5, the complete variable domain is DAMVIQNPRYQVTQFGKPVTLSCSQTLNHNVMYWYQQKSSQAPKLLFHYYDKDFNNEADTPDNFQSRRPNTSFCFLDIRSPGLGDTAMYLCATSRDFQETQYFGPGTRLLVL.

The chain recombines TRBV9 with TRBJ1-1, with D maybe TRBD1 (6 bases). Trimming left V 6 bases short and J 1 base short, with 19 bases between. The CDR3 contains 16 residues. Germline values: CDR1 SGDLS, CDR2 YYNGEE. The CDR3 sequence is CASTATGGGENTEAFF. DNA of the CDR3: TGTGCCAGCACCGCAACCGGTGGGGGCGAGAACACTGAAGCTTTCTTT.

The CDR3 nucleotides read TGTGCCAGCAGTTTATCGGGGGGATACACTGAAGCTTTCTTT. Amino acid sequence: CASSLSGGYTEAFF. The J gene is TRBJ1-1, the V gene TRBV27; TRBD1 might be the D (5 bases). Germline loops: CDR1 MNHEY, CDR2 SMNVEV (reference sequence). This CDR3 contains 14 residues. V was pared by 0 bases and J by 3 bases, with 8 bases between.

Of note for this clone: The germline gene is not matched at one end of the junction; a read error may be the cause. The DNA for the CDR3 is TGTGCTAGCAGCTTGTCAGCGGGAGGGCCAGATACGCAGTATTTT. Its translation: CASSLSAGGPDTQYF. V usage is TRBV7-7 and J usage is TRBJ2-3, with 10 bases that match TRBD2. The CDR3 length is 15 residues. CDR1 is SSHAT and CDR2 is FNYEAQ in the germline V gene (reference sequence).

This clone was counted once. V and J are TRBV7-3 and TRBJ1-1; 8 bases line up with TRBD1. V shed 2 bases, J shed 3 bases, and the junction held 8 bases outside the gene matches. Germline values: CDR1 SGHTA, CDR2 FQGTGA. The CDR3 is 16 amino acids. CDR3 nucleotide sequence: TGTGCCAGCAGCTTATCGACAGGGGTTCGTTACACTGAAGCTTTCTTT. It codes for CASSLSTGVRYTEAFF.

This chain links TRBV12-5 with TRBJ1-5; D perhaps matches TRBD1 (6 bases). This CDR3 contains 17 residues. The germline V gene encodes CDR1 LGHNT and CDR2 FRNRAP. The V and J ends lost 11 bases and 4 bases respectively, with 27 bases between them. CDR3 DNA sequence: TGTGCTTCTTATCGCAGGGGCAATTTAGCGTGGAATCAGCCCCAGCATTTT. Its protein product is CASYRRGNLAWNQPQHF.

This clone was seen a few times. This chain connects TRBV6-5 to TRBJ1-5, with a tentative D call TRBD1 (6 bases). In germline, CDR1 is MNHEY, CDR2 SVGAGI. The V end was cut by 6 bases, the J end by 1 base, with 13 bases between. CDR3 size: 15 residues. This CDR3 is CASSPSGASNQPQHF. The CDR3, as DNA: TGTGCCAGCAGCCCCTCAGGGGCAAGCAATCAGCCCCAGCATTTT.

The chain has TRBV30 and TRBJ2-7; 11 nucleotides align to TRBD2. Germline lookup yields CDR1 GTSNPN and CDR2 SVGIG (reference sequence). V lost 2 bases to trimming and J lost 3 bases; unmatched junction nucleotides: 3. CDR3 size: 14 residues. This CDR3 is CAWSNGLAGYEQYF. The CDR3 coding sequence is TGTGCCTGGAGTAATGGACTAGCGGGCTACGAGCAGTACTTC.

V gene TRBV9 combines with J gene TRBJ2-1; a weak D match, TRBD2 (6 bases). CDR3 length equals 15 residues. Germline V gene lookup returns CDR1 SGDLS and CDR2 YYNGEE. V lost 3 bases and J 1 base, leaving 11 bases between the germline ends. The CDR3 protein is CASSAVSGSYNEQFF. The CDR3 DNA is TGTGCCAGCAGCGCAGTTAGCGGATCCTACAATGAGCAGTTCTTC.

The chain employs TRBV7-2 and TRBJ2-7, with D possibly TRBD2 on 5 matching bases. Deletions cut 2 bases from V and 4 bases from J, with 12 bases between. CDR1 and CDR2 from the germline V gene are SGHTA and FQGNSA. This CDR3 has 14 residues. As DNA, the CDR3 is TGTGCCAGCAGCTTAAACCGTGGCGGGTACGAGCAGTACTTC. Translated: CASSLNRGGYEQYF.

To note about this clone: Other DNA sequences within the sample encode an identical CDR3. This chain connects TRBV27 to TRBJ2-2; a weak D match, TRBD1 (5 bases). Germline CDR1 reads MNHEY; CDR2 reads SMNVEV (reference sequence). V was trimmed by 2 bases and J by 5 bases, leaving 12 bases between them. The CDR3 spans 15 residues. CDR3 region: CASSLRGLGTGELFF. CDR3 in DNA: TGTGCCAGCAGTTTAAGGGGTCTAGGGACCGGGGAGCTGTTTTTT.

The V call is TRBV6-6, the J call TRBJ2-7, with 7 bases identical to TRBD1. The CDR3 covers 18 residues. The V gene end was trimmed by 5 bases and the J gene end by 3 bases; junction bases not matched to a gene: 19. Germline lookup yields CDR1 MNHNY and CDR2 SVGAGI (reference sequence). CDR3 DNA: TGTGCCAGCAGTCACCAAACCCTCGGGGACAGAACTGTCTACGAGCAGTACTTC. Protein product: CASSHQTLGDRTVYEQYF.

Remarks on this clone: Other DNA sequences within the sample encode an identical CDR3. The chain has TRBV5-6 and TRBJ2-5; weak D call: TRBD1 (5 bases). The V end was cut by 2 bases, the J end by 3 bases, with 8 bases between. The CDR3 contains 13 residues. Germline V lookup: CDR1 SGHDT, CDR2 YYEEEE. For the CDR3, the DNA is TGTGCCAGCAGCTTAGGCAGGGAAGAGACCCAGTACTTC. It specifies CASSLGREETQYF.

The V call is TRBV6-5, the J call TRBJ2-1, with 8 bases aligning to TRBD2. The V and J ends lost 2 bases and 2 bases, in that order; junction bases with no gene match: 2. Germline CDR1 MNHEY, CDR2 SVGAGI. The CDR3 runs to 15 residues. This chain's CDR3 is CASSYLAGAYNEQFF. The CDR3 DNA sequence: TGTGCCAGCAGTTACCTAGCGGGTGCCTACAATGAGCAGTTCTTC.

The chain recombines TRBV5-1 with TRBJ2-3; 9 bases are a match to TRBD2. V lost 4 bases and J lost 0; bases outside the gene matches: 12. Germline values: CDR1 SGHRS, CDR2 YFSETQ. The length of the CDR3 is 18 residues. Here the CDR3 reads CASSTSGRPPPSTDTQYF. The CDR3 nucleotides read TGCGCCAGCAGCACTAGCGGGCGCCCGCCCCCAAGCACAGATACGCAGTATTTT.

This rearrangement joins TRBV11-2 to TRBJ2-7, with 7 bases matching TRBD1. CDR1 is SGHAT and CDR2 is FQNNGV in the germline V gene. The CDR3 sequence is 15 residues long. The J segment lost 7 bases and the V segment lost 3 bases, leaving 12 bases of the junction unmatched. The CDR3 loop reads CASSFSATGPPEQYF. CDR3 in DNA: TGTGCCAGCAGCTTCTCCGCGACAGGGCCGCCGGAGCAGTACTTC.

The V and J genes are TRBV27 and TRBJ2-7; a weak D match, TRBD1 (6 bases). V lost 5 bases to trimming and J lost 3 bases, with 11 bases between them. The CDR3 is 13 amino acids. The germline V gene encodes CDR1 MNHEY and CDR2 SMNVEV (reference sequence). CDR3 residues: CASSLQGFYEQYF. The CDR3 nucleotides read TGTGCCAGCAGTCTACAGGGTTTCTACGAGCAGTACTTC.

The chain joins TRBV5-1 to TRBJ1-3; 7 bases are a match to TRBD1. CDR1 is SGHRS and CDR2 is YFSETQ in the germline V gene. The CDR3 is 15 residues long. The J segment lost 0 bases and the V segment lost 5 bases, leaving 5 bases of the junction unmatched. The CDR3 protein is CASRDRILSGNTIYF. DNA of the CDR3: TGCGCCAGCAGGGACAGGATTCTCTCTGGAAACACCATATATTTT.

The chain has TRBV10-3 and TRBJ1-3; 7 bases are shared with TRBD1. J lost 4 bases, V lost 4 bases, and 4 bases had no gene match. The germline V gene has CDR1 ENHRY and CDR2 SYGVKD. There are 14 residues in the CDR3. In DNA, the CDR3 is TGTGCCATCAGTGGACAGGGTATGGGAAACACCATATATTTT. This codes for CAISGQGMGNTIYF.

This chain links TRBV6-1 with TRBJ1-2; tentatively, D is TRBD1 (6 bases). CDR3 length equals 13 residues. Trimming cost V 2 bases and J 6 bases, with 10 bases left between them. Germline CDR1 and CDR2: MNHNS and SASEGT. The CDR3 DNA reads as TGTGCCAGCAGTGAAAGGACAGCGAATGGCTACACCTTC. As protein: CASSERTANGYTF.

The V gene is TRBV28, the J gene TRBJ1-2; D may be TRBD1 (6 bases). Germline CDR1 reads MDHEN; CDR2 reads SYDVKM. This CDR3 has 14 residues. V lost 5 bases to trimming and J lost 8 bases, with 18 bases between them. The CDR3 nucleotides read TGTGCCAGCAGTCCCGGACAGCCCCGATGGGGCTACACCTTC. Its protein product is CASSPGQPRWGYTF.

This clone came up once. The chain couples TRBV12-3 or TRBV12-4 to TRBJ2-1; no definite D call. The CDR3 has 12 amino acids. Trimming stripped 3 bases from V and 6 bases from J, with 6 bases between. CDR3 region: CASSFSVNEQFF. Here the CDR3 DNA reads TGTGCCAGCAGTTTCTCCGTCAATGAGCAGTTCTTC.

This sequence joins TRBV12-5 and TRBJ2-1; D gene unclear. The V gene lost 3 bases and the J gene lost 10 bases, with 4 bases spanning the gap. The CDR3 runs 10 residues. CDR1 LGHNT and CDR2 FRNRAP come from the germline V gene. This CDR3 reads CASGFGEQFF. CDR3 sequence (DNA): TGTGCTAGTGGTTTCGGGGAGCAGTTCTTC.

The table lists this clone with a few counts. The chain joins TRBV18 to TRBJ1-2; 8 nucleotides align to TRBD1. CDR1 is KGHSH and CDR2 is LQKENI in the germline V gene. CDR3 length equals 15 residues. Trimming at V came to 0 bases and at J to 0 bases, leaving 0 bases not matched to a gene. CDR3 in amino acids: CASSPPGQANYGYTF. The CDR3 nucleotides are TGTGCCAGCTCACCACCGGGACAGGCTAACTATGGCTACACCTTC.

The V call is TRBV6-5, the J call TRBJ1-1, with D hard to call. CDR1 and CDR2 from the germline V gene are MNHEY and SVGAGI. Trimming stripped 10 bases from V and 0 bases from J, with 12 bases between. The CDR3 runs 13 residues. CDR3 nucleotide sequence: TGTGCCACCGTCTCCAGGATGAACACTGAAGCTTTCTTT. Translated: CATVSRMNTEAFF.

The CDR3: CASTPSLAGGSETQYF. The CDR3 region has the DNA TGTGCCAGCACCCCCTCCTTAGCGGGAGGGTCGGAGACCCAGTACTTC. The gene calls are TRBV5-4 and TRBJ2-5, with 11 bases that match TRBD2. Unmatched junction bases numbered 12, after V lost 6 bases and J lost 5 bases. The germline V gene encodes CDR1 SGHNT and CDR2 YYREEE (reference sequence). This CDR3 comprises 16 residues.

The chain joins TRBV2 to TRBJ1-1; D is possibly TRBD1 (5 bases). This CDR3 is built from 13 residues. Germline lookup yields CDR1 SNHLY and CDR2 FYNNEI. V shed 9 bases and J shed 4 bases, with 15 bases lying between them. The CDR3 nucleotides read TGTGCCAGTACGATGGGGCCGAGCACTGAAGCTTTCTTT. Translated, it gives CASTMGPSTEAFF. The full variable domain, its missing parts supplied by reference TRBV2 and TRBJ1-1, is EPEVTQTPSHQVTQMGQEVILRCVPISNHLYFYWYRQILGQKVEFLVSFYNNEISEKSEIFDDQFSVERPDGSNFTLKIRSTKLEDSAMYFCASTMGPSTEAFFGQGTRLTVV.

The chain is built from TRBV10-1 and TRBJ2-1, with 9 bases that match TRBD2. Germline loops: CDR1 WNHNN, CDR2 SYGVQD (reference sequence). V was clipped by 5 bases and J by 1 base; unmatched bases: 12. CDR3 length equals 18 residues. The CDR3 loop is CASSPDRIAGASYNEQFF. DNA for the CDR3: TGCGCCAGCAGTCCCGATCGCATAGCGGGAGCGTCCTACAATGAGCAGTTCTTC.

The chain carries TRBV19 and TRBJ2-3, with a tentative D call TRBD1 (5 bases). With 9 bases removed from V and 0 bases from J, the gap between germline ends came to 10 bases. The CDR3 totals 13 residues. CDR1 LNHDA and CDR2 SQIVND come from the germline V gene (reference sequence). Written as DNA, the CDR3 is TGTGCCAGCACTACAGGTAGCACAGATACGCAGTATTTT. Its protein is CASTTGSTDTQYF.

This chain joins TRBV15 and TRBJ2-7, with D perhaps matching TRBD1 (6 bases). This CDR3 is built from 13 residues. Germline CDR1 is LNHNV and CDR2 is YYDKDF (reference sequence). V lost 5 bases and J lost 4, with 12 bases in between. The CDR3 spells CATSPPGVYEQYF. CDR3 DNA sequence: TGTGCCACCAGCCCCCCAGGGGTTTACGAGCAGTACTTC.